This T cell receptor beta chain originates from a study of blood T cell repertoires in COVID-19. Study in general: The cDNA or gDNA used as material had been derived from T cells, B-cell-depleted T cells, or PBMCs.

In the authors' workflow: Scientists estimated how many nucleated cells there were by amplifying reference gene primers. Data came from immunoSEQ multiplex PCR; TCRdb stores just in-frame clones and leaves some out. V and J calls and clone size are those listed in that table; D and trimming were worked out from the DNA. This table has around 130,000 clones, roughly 79% appearing once. This CDR3 has 14 residues. Looked up from germline, CDR1 is MNHEY and CDR2 is SVGAGI. The germline V and J ends were trimmed by 5 bases and 0 bases, with 5 bases remaining between them. This sequence joins TRBV6-5 and TRBJ2-6; no definite D call. The material sequenced was peripheral blood. This receptor was obtained from a human donor in a cohort sampled during active COVID-19. The CDR3 loop is CASSRSSGANVLTF. In nucleotides, the CDR3 is TGTGCCAGCAGTCGCAGCTCTGGGGCCAACGTCCTGACTTTC.